A single sample gave rise to the 11 T cell receptor beta chains below, sequenced in a study of cytomegalovirus exposure and HLA in healthy donors. The PCR employed 60 Vbeta primers together with 13 Jbeta primers. The assay was immunoSEQ multiplex PCR, and TCRdb's table has in-frame clones only and misses some. This sample's clone table lists 150,000 to 200,000 clones. Sequencing was done on a sample of PBMCs. These receptors all come from a woman in her fifties or sixties in good health and CMV-seronegative.

The CDR3 loop is CASSPTGIPYEQYF. The CDR3 DNA is TGTGCCAGCAGCCCCACAGGGATCCCCTACGAGCAGTACTTC. The chain uses TRBV7-8 and TRBJ2-7; D may be TRBD1 (6 bases). The CDR3 runs 14 residues. Germline CDR1 is SGHVS and CDR2 is FQNEAQ. V lost 5 bases to trimming and J lost 2 bases, with 13 bases between them.

This chain connects TRBV7-2 to TRBJ1-5; TRBD1 aligns across 7 bases. The CDR3 spans 15 residues. Per germline, CDR1 SGHTA and CDR2 FQGNSA. V shed 1 base, J shed 11 bases, and the junction held 11 bases outside the gene matches. Written as DNA, the CDR3 is TGTGCCAGCAGCTTAGAGCAGACAGGGCAAGGTACCCAGCATTTT. Encoded protein: CASSLEQTGQGTQHF.

This chain joins TRBV11-2 and TRBJ2-3; 12 bases fit TRBD2. The trim removed 1 base at V and 6 bases at J, leaving 5 bases unmatched. CDR1 is SGHAT and CDR2 is FQNNGV in the germline V gene. The CDR3 length is 16 residues. The CDR3 DNA reads TGTGCCAGCAGCTTAGTGGCTAGCGGGAGGGGCGATACGCAGTATTTT. It encodes CASSLVASGRGDTQYF. The full variable domain, completed using reference TRBV11-2 and TRBJ2-3, is EAGVAQSPRYKIIEKRQSVAFWCNPISGHATLYWYQQILGQGPKLLIQFQNNGVVDDSQLPKDRFSAERLKGVDSTLKIQPAKLEDSAVYLCASSLVASGRGDTQYFGPGTRLTVL.

J is TRBJ1-2 and V is TRBV14; no firm D call. V was shortened by 0 bases and J by 7 bases, with 6 bases between the two germline ends. The CDR3 has 12 residues. Germline V CDR1 and CDR2: SGHDN, FVKESK. The chain's CDR3 is CASSQDPGGYTF. CDR3 in DNA: TGTGCCAGCAGCCAAGATCCGGGTGGCTACACCTTC.

The V and J genes are TRBV6-1 and TRBJ1-1; 7 nucleotides line up with TRBD1. V shed 6 bases, J shed 2 bases, and the junction held 3 bases outside the gene matches. Germline V lookup: CDR1 MNHNS, CDR2 SASEGT. The CDR3 is 13 residues long. The CDR3 DNA reads as TGTGCCAGCAGGGGACAGCTAAACACTGAAGCTTTCTTT. Translating it yields CASRGQLNTEAFF.

V usage is TRBV2 and J usage is TRBJ1-6, with D unresolved. CDR3 length: 14 residues. V lost 4 bases and J lost 9, with 13 bases in between. Germline CDR1 and CDR2: SNHLY and FYNNEI. The CDR3 reads CASSAEDSGSPLHF. The DNA for the CDR3 is TGTGCCAGCAGTGCCGAGGACTCCGGTTCACCCCTCCACTTT.

V gene TRBV2 combines with J gene TRBJ2-3, with TRBD1 matching over 10 bases. Per the germline V gene, CDR1 is SNHLY and CDR2 is FYNNEI. V dropped 3 bases and J dropped 9; count of bases not matched to a gene: 9. CDR3 length equals 15 residues. The CDR3 here is CASSDWDRGAGTQYF. DNA of the CDR3: TGTGCCAGCAGTGACTGGGACAGGGGAGCGGGGACGCAGTATTTT.

V is TRBV6-5 and J is TRBJ1-1; TRBD1 aligns across 8 bases. The CDR3 sequence is 14 residues long. CDR1 and CDR2 from the germline V gene are MNHEY and SVGAGI. Losses at the gene ends were 4 bases for V and 3 bases for J; bases not matched to a gene: 4. DNA for the CDR3: TGTGCCAGCAGTTCCCTGACAGGGGACACTGAAGCTTTCTTT. It translates to CASSSLTGDTEAFF.

V gene TRBV9 combines with J gene TRBJ2-7; 13 nucleotides align to TRBD2. The V gene's germline CDR1 is SGDLS and CDR2 YYNGEE. This CDR3 is built from 16 residues. The V and J ends lost 3 bases and 0 bases, in that order; junction bases with no gene match: 3. This CDR3 reads CASSEGLAGFSYEQYF. The CDR3, as DNA: TGTGCCAGCAGCGAGGGACTAGCGGGGTTCTCCTACGAGCAGTACTTC.

V usage is TRBV6-6 and J usage is TRBJ2-5; 8 bases map to TRBD1. CDR1 and CDR2 from the germline V gene are MNHNY and SVGAGI (reference sequence). Losses at the gene ends were 8 bases for V and 4 bases for J; bases not matched to a gene: 12. The CDR3 covers 15 residues. CDR3 sequence (DNA): TGTGCCAGCGCAGGGGGCTTTCCCCGCGGAGAGACCCAGTACTTC. Translation: CASAGGFPRGETQYF.

The rearrangement uses TRBV7-9 and TRBJ2-7, with D perhaps matching TRBD2 (6 bases). CDR1 and CDR2 from the germline V gene are SEHNR and FQNEAQ (reference sequence). This CDR3 contains 11 residues. V shed 3 bases and J shed 7 bases, with 7 bases lying between them. CDR3 region: CASSLAGEQYF. In DNA form, the CDR3 reads TGTGCCAGCAGCTTGGCGGGGGAGCAGTACTTC.